What follows are 30 T cell receptor beta chains derived from one specimen sequenced in a study of T cell repertoires in cytomegalovirus infection. No cognate antigen is known for these TCRs. TCRdb ran MiXCR on the reads and lists one entry per CDR3 protein. This table holds 46,000 or so distinct CDR3 sequences, 20% to 25% found once. The sequencing sample was made of PBMCs, sequenced either directly or after in vitro stimulation (not recorded which). The receptors were sampled from a human donor in good health (CMV status not recorded). Some clones in this sample may be carry-over from other donors' samples.

This clonotype showed up just a few times. The chain recombines TRBV6-2 or TRBV6-3 with TRBJ1-2; D is unresolved. V was cut by 2 bases and J by 7 bases, with 11 bases left in between. CDR3 length equals 13 residues. Germline CDR1 is MNHEY and CDR2 is SVGEGT. CDR3 DNA sequence: TGTGCCAGCAGTTACGGGGAGGGCGGTGGCTACACCTTC. This codes for CASSYGEGGGYTF.

With regard to this clonotype: A much larger clonotype is one base distant, so this may be a read error. The chain couples TRBV7-2 to TRBJ1-6; possible D gene TRBD1, 6 bases. Deletions cut 1 base from V and 12 bases from J, with 19 bases between. The CDR3 extends over 16 amino acids. The germline CDR1 and CDR2 sequences are SGHTA and FQGNSA. CDR3 coding DNA: TGTGCCAGCAGCTTAGACGGGACAAGTGGGCGTTTACCCCTCCACTTT. Translating it yields CASSLDGTSGRLPLHF.

This clonotype was recorded at least ten times. The chain has TRBV7-2 and TRBJ2-7; D is possibly TRBD1 (6 bases). This CDR3 comprises 14 residues. Germline V gene lookup returns CDR1 SGHTA and CDR2 FQGNSA. Trimming pared 1 base from V and 6 bases from J, leaving 13 bases between. The chain's CDR3 is CASSLVQGGFEQYF. In DNA form, the CDR3 reads TGTGCCAGCAGCTTAGTACAGGGCGGCTTCGAGCAGTACTTC.

This clonotype was picked up a small number of times. The chain is built from TRBV27 and TRBJ1-2; tentatively, D is TRBD1 (5 bases). CDR3 length: 11 residues. Germline values: CDR1 MNHEY, CDR2 SMNVEV (reference sequence). Trimming removed 3 bases from V and 11 bases from J, with 10 bases in between. The CDR3 is CASSFGGQYTF. CDR3 nucleotides: TGTGCCAGCAGTTTCGGAGGACAATACACCTTC.

The chain recombines TRBV27 with TRBJ2-5, with a tentative D call TRBD1 (6 bases). The CDR3 extends over 13 amino acids. V dropped 8 bases and J dropped 1 base, with 11 bases sitting between them. Germline lookup yields CDR1 MNHEY and CDR2 SMNVEV (reference sequence). Written as DNA, the CDR3 is TGTGCCAGCGGGGGACAACGCCAAGAGACCCAGTACTTC. This codes for CASGGQRQETQYF.

There are many counts of this clonotype. The genes are TRBV7-2 and TRBJ1-1; the D gene is possibly TRBD1 (6 bases). This CDR3 is built from 14 residues. V lost 6 bases to trimming and J lost 4 bases, with 15 bases between them. Germline V lookup: CDR1 SGHTA, CDR2 FQGNSA. The DNA of the CDR3 is TGTGCCAGCAGGCGCGATCAGGGGAGCACTGAAGCTTTCTTT. Residues: CASRRDQGSTEAFF.

J is TRBJ2-7 and V is TRBV7-2; a possible D gene is TRBD2 (6 bases). The CDR3 totals 13 residues. Germline-derived CDR1 and CDR2 are SGHTA and FQGNSA. The V and J ends lost 2 bases and 3 bases respectively, with 8 bases between them. CDR3 nucleotides: TGTGCCAGCAGCTTAACTAGCTTCTACGAGCAGTACTTC. It codes for CASSLTSFYEQYF.

This clonotype came up many times. The CDR3 sequence: CASSLGVQGNYGYTF. DNA for the CDR3: TGTGCCAGCAGCTTAGGAGTACAGGGGAACTATGGCTACACCTTC. The chain recombines TRBV7-8 with TRBJ1-2; 7 bases agree with TRBD1. With 1 base clipped from V and 2 bases from J, the junction kept 4 bases outside the gene matches. The germline V gene has CDR1 SGHVS and CDR2 FQNEAQ. CDR3 length: 15 residues.

The sample holds a few counts of this clonotype. This sequence joins TRBV6-6 and TRBJ2-3; D may be TRBD2 (6 bases). Germline assignment: CDR1 MNHNY and CDR2 SVGAGI (reference sequence). CDR3 length: 14 amino acids. Trimming took 5 bases from V and 0 from J, leaving 9 bases between them. The chain's CDR3 is CASSTSGSTDTQYF. Here the CDR3 DNA reads TGTGCCAGCAGTACAAGCGGGAGCACAGATACGCAGTATTTT.

This clonotype was observed at least ten times. The V and J genes are TRBV7-2 and TRBJ2-7; possible D gene TRBD1, 5 bases. The germline V and J ends were trimmed by 1 base and 5 bases, with 12 bases remaining between them. Germline CDR1 reads SGHTA; CDR2 reads FQGNSA. The CDR3 totals 14 residues. The CDR3 reads CASSLVRGSHEQYF. The DNA of the CDR3 is TGTGCCAGCAGCTTAGTTAGGGGATCCCACGAGCAGTACTTC.

This clonotype was recorded many times. The DNA for the CDR3 is TGTGCCAGCAGTCTTAGGACTAGCGGGGCCTCCTACGAGCAGTACTTC. Protein: CASSLRTSGASYEQYF. The V gene is TRBV28, the J gene TRBJ2-7; TRBD2 aligns across 12 bases. J lost 0 bases, V lost 5 bases, and 5 bases had no gene match. The V gene's germline CDR1 is MDHEN and CDR2 SYDVKM. This CDR3 spans 16 amino acids.

The chain carries TRBV7-8 and TRBJ1-3; 7 bases fit TRBD1. Looked up from germline, CDR1 is SGHVS and CDR2 is FQNEAQ. CDR3 length: 14 residues. The ends lost 4 bases at V and 1 base at J; junction bases unmatched: 1. The DNA for the CDR3 is TGTGCCAGCAGCTCGGACAGGTCTGGAAACACCATATATTTT. It translates to CASSSDRSGNTIYF.

The gene calls are TRBV19 and TRBJ2-4, with D unresolved. V lost 11 bases and J 0 bases, leaving 11 bases between the germline ends. Germline V gene sequence: CDR1 LNHDA, CDR2 SQIVND (reference sequence). The CDR3 totals 13 residues. The CDR3 region is CASSGLAKNIQYF. DNA of the CDR3: TGTGCCTCGTCCGGGCTAGCCAAAAACATTCAGTACTTC. Together with reference TRBV19 and TRBJ2-4, the CDR3 gives the full variable domain: DGGITQSPKYLFRKEGQNVTLSCEQNLNHDAMYWYRQDPGQGLRLIYYSQIVNDFQKGDIAEGYSVSREKKESFPLTVTSAQKNPTAFYLCASSGLAKNIQYFGAGTRLSVL.

In its sample, this clonotype was seen many times. V usage is TRBV7-2 and J usage is TRBJ2-3; D is tentatively TRBD1 or TRBD2 (6 bases each). This CDR3 comprises 13 residues. Germline CDR1 is SGHTA and CDR2 is FQGNSA. The V end lost 3 bases, the J end lost 4 bases, and 8 bases lay between the germline ends. The chain's CDR3 is CASSLRGADTQYF. The CDR3 DNA sequence: TGTGCCAGCAGCTTGAGGGGGGCAGATACGCAGTATTTT.

The V and J genes are TRBV6-6 and TRBJ2-7, with 8 bases matching TRBD1. The CDR3 has 19 residues. In germline, CDR1 is MNHNY, CDR2 SVGAGI (reference sequence). With 2 bases clipped from V and 5 bases from J, the junction kept 20 bases outside the gene matches. The CDR3 DNA follows: TGTGCCAGCAGTTACATCCTCGGGTTTAGCAGGGGGCAAGTAGACGAGCAGTACTTC. Its protein is CASSYILGFSRGQVDEQYF.

V usage is TRBV5-4 and J usage is TRBJ1-1, with TRBD1 matching over 9 bases. The CDR3 length is 14 residues. Germline lookup yields CDR1 SGHNT and CDR2 YYREEE (reference sequence). Trimming took 3 bases from V and 1 from J; bases not matched to a gene: 1. CDR3 loop: CASSWGQGNTEAFF. The DNA for the CDR3 is TGTGCCAGCAGCTGGGGACAGGGGAACACTGAAGCTTTCTTT.

There are many counts of this clonotype. The CDR3 DNA sequence: TGTGCCAGCAGCTTAAGGCAGACGGGAGAGACCCAGTACTTC. Its protein product is CASSLRQTGETQYF. The J gene is TRBJ2-5, the V gene TRBV11-2; D remains unclear. Trimming removed 2 bases from V and 4 bases from J, with 11 bases in between. The CDR3 covers 14 residues. Germline V CDR1 and CDR2: SGHAT, FQNNGV.

Ten or more counts support this clonotype. This sequence joins TRBV7-2 and TRBJ1-4; the D is unclear. V was pared by 5 bases and J by 0 bases, with 7 bases between. Germline V gene lookup returns CDR1 SGHTA and CDR2 FQGNSA. This CDR3 spans 14 amino acids. The CDR3 DNA reads as TGTGCCAGCAGCCCAAGTGCAACTAATGAAAAACTGTTTTTT. Translated: CASSPSATNEKLFF. Full variable domain (rest looked up from reference TRBV7-2 and TRBJ1-4): GAGVSQSPSNKVTEKGKDVELRCDPISGHTALYWYRQSLGQGLEFLIYFQGNSAPDKSGLPSDRFSAERTGGSVSTLTIQRTQQEDSAVYLCASSPSATNEKLFFGSGTQLSVL.

This clonotype was recorded at least ten times. V gene TRBV7-2 combines with J gene TRBJ2-1; TRBD2 agrees at 13 bases. V lost 6 bases, J lost 9 bases, and 5 bases stayed unmatched. The germline V gene encodes CDR1 SGHTA and CDR2 FQGNSA. The CDR3 contains 14 residues. The CDR3 sequence: CASSGLAGVGEQFF. DNA of the CDR3: TGTGCCAGCAGTGGACTAGCGGGAGTTGGTGAGCAGTTCTTC.

The gene calls are TRBV6-9 and TRBJ2-3, with a weak D call TRBD2 (5 bases). The germline CDR1 and CDR2 sequences are MNHGY and SVAAGI. Trimming took off 0 bases at V and 2 bases at J, with 12 bases between the two ends. This CDR3 has 16 amino acids. The CDR3: CASSYSQRSSTDTQYF. The CDR3 bases are TGTGCCAGCAGTTATTCGCAGCGGTCCTCCACAGATACGCAGTATTTT.

V gene TRBV29-1 combines with J gene TRBJ1-1, with 9 bases that match TRBD1. The CDR3 is 13 residues long. CDR1 is SQVTM and CDR2 is ANQGSEA in the germline V gene. Germline trimming cut 7 bases from V and 7 bases from J; bases unmatched to any gene: 10. CDR3 nucleotides: TGCAGCGGCCGGGACAGGGCGATTGATGAAGCTTTCTTT. The encoded protein is CSGRDRAIDEAFF.

The chain is built from TRBV18 and TRBJ2-6; D is unclear. Germline V lookup: CDR1 KGHSH, CDR2 LQKENI. This CDR3 has 20 amino acids. V was shortened by 3 bases and J by 0 bases, with 21 bases between the two germline ends. The CDR3 loop reads CASSPKPPGQVASGANVLTF. For the CDR3, the DNA is TGTGCCAGCTCACCGAAGCCTCCGGGCCAGGTCGCCTCTGGGGCCAACGTCCTGACTTTC.

There are a few counts of this clonotype. The rearrangement links TRBV6-2 or TRBV6-3 to TRBJ1-1; 10 bases are shared with TRBD1. This CDR3 has 13 amino acids. Germline CDR1 is MNHEY and CDR2 is SVGEGT. Trimming cost V 6 bases and J 4 bases; bases outside gene matches: 2. CDR3 sequence reads: CASRGTGVTEAFF. CDR3 sequence (DNA): TGTGCCAGCAGGGGGACAGGGGTCACTGAAGCTTTCTTT.

The V and J genes are TRBV12-3 or TRBV12-4 and TRBJ2-3; 8 bases line up with TRBD2. Trimming took 7 bases from V and 5 from J; bases not matched to a gene: 8. This CDR3 is 14 amino acids long. The CDR3 DNA sequence: TGTGCCAGCAATGAGCGGGGGTTGGTAGATACGCAGTATTTT. Translation gives CASNERGLVDTQYF.

The V call is TRBV4-2, the J call TRBJ1-4; no clear D gene. Germline V gives CDR1 LGHNA, CDR2 YNFKEQ. V shed 3 bases and J shed 5 bases, with 10 bases lying between them. CDR3 length: 14 amino acids. CDR3 DNA sequence: TGTGCCAGCAGCCAGAAATTACCCAATGAAAAACTGTTTTTT. Its protein is CASSQKLPNEKLFF.

The chain is built from TRBV28 and TRBJ1-1; tentative D call: TRBD1 (5 bases). Trimming removed 7 bases from V and 6 bases from J, with 21 bases in between. The germline V gene encodes CDR1 MDHEN and CDR2 SYDVKM. The CDR3 has 15 residues. DNA for the CDR3: TGTGCCAGCACCTCCCCCCCCGGGGGGGTATCTGAAGCTTTCTTT. This translates into CASTSPPGGVSEAFF.

This clonotype has ten or more counts. The CDR3 sequence: CASSARLAEQETQYF. The CDR3, as DNA: TGTGCCAGCAGCGCCAGACTAGCTGAGCAAGAGACCCAGTACTTC. J is TRBJ2-5 and V is TRBV7-9, with 7 bases aligning to TRBD2. Germline V CDR1 and CDR2: SEHNR, FQNEAQ (reference sequence). J lost 2 bases, V lost 5 bases, and 8 bases had no gene match. The CDR3 contains 15 residues.

This clonotype was picked up many times. The chain employs TRBV12-3 or TRBV12-4 and TRBJ2-2; D perhaps matches TRBD2 (5 bases). V gave up 3 bases and J gave up 1 base, with 6 bases separating them. This CDR3 contains 14 residues. CDR3 protein: CASSFGVNTGELFF. CDR3 coding DNA: TGTGCCAGCAGTTTCGGGGTGAACACCGGGGAGCTGTTTTTT.

This clonotype was counted ten times or more. The rearrangement joins TRBV6-5 to TRBJ1-1; 11 bases are a match to TRBD1. The V and J ends lost 7 bases and 7 bases, in that order; junction bases with no gene match: 2. CDR1 and CDR2 from the germline V gene are MNHEY and SVGAGI. CDR3 length: 12 amino acids. This CDR3 is CASTGTGGEAFF. CDR3 nucleotides: TGTGCCAGCACCGGGACAGGGGGTGAAGCTTTCTTT.

This clonotype was seen at least ten times. J is TRBJ2-3 and V is TRBV4-2; 11 nucleotides match TRBD2. Per the germline V gene, CDR1 is LGHNA and CDR2 is YNFKEQ. V dropped 0 bases and J dropped 6; count of bases not matched to a gene: 2. This CDR3 is built from 15 residues. CDR3 sequence reads: CASSQETSGGDTQYF. CDR3 nucleotide sequence: TGTGCCAGCAGCCAAGAAACTAGCGGGGGTGATACGCAGTATTTT.